The entry that follows covers one T cell receptor (beta chain) sequence. Its antigen remains unidentified. The CDR3 contains 16 residues. V shed 0 bases and J 1 base; nucleotides not matched to a gene: 2. Germline values: CDR1 SGDLS, CDR2 YYNGEE. This sample was taken from a study of T cells after yellow fever vaccination. Looking at the study overall: SMART-Seq v4 Ultra Low Input handled preparation of low-cell-number fractions.

MiXCR was run by TCRdb on the 5' RACE reads, yielding one entry per CDR3 protein. Here the sample spans about 300,000 distinct CDR3 sequences, roughly 8.7% being singletons. Whole-study results and caveats: Subsequent to the booster, the majority of primary-vaccination clones reappeared (roughly 97% CD4, approximately 90% CD8). Clonotypes found in both CD4 and CD8 compartments made up a small share.

The chain employs TRBV9 and TRBJ1-4; 8 nucleotides align to TRBD1. This sequence originates from a man in his late teens or twenties who received the YFV17D yellow fever vaccine. This material consisted of CD4+ T cells sorted from PBMCs, taken 5 days after the yellow fever booster vaccination. CDR3 nucleotide sequence: TGTGCCAGCAGCGTAGCTGGGACAGGAACTAATGAAAAACTGTTTTTT. Encoded protein: CASSVAGTGTNEKLFF. Together with reference TRBV9 and TRBJ1-4, the CDR3 gives the full variable domain: DSGVTQTPKHLITATGQRVTLRCSPRSGDLSVYWYQQSLDQGLQFLIQYYNGEERAKGNILERFSAQQFPDLHSELNLSSLELGDSALYFCASSVAGTGTNEKLFFGSGTQLSVL.